The rows below give T cell receptor beta chains drawn from one sample of a study of blood T cell repertoires in COVID-19. Some clones are missing from TCRdb's copy, which holds only in-frame ones; the method was immunoSEQ multiplex PCR. The sample carries 95,000 to 150,000 clones, approximately 85% recorded once. Sequencing input: peripheral blood. The receptors were gathered from an older man with active or convalescent COVID-19. Both conserved end residues are part of each CDR3. A D gene is named only where the DNA matches it firmly. For some rows the clone size is stated as once, few or many, or as a class when expanded; others skip it.

abundance	d_gene	v_gene	len	j_gene	CDR3nt	CDR3aa
once	.	TRBV6-5	15	TRBJ1-2	TGTGCCACAGCAGGTGGGAGGGCTACCCTGTGGGGCTACACCTTC	CATAGGRATLWGYTF
.	.	TRBV3-1/TRBV3-2	15	TRBJ2-7	TGTGCCAGCAGCCAAGCCTGGGCGAGCTCCTACGAGCAGTACTTC	CASSQAWASSYEQYF
.	TRBD1	TRBV15	15	TRBJ1-2	TGTGCCACCAGCAGCCCGGACAGGGGGTACTATGGCTACACCTTC	CATSSPDRGYYGYTF
once	.	TRBV24-1	16	TRBJ2-2	TGTGCCACCAGTGATCCAGTCGGGGGTTGGTTCCGGGAGCTGTTTTTT	CATSDPVGGWFRELFF
.	.	TRBV28	15	TRBJ2-7	TGTGCCAGCAGTTCAGGGGCTGCAGCCGCCTACGAGCAGTACTTC	CASSSGAAAAYEQYF
.	.	TRBV6-5	13	TRBJ2-7	TGTGCCAGCAGCACTGGTCACGGCTACGAGCAGTACTTC	CASSTGHGYEQYF
.	.	TRBV27	16	TRBJ1-1	TGTGCCAGCAGTTTACCCCTAGGGGGTGGGGTCACTGAAGCTTTCTTT	CASSLPLGGGVTEAFF
.	TRBD1	TRBV11-2	16	TRBJ1-1	TGTGCCAGCAGCTTAGTATTGGGACAGGGGGTCACTGAAGCTTTCTTT	CASSLVLGQGVTEAFF
.	.	TRBV19	13	TRBJ2-3	TGTGCCAGTAGTTTGCAGGGGACAGATACGCAGTATTTT	CASSLQGTDTQYF
.	.	TRBV5-1	15	TRBJ1-4	TGCGCCAGCAGCTTGGGGGCCACAACTAATGAAAAACTGTTTTTT	CASSLGATTNEKLFF
few	.	TRBV7-2	14	TRBJ2-1	TGTGCCAGCAGCTTACCGGACTGGAACAATGAGCAGTTCTTC	CASSLPDWNNEQFF
.	.	TRBV19	13	TRBJ2-1	TGTGCCAGTAGTACATCTACAGAGAATGAGCAGTTCTTC	CASSTSTENEQFF
.	TRBD2	TRBV13	21	TRBJ2-2	TGTGCCAGCAGTCACGGGACTAGCGGGAGAGCTTGGGGATCGAACACCGGGGAGCTGTTTTTT	CASSHGTSGRAWGSNTGELFF
.	.	TRBV29-1	13	TRBJ2-3	TGCAGCGTTGAAGATAATCCGGTCGGTACGCAGTATTTT	CSVEDNPVGTQYF
.	.	TRBV9	14	TRBJ2-7	TGTGCCAGCAGCCCCCTAGGCGACCCCTACGAGCAGTACTTC	CASSPLGDPYEQYF
.	.	TRBV19	13	TRBJ2-2	TGTGCCAGTAGATCCCGGGTGACCGGGGAGCTGTTTTTT	CASRSRVTGELFF
.	.	TRBV7-9	12	TRBJ1-2	TGTGCCAGCAGCTTAGACAGCTATGGCTACACCTTC	CASSLDSYGYTF
.	.	TRBV9	13	TRBJ1-2	TGTGCCAGCAGCACGGAGATGAGCTATGGCTACACCTTC	CASSTEMSYGYTF
.	TRBD1	TRBV6-5	14	TRBJ1-1	TGTGCCAGCAGTTACGAACAGGGGAGGACTGAAGCTTTCTTT	CASSYEQGRTEAFF
once	TRBD1	TRBV10-3	15	TRBJ1-1	TGTGCCATCAAGGGAAGGGGGCAGATGAACACTGAAGCTTTCTTT	CAIKGRGQMNTEAFF
.	.	TRBV19	16	TRBJ2-7	TGTGCCAGTAGTATTTGGCTAGCGAAATCGGTCCACGAGCAGTACTTC	CASSIWLAKSVHEQYF
.	.	TRBV10-1	14	TRBJ2-5	TGCGCCAGCAGTGAACAGGTACGGCAAGAGACCCAGTACTTC	CASSEQVRQETQYF
.	TRBD1	TRBV29-1	13	TRBJ2-5	TGCAGCGTTGAACAGGGGGCTGGGGAGACCCAGTACTTC	CSVEQGAGETQYF
few	TRBD2	TRBV7-2	15	TRBJ2-7	TGTGCCAGCAGCTTAAGTGGCGGGGGGGACTACGAGCAGTACTTC	CASSLSGGGDYEQYF
.	TRBD1	TRBV30	13	TRBJ1-5	TGTGCCTGGGACAGGGGGAGCAATCAGCCCCAGCATTTT	CAWDRGSNQPQHF
.	TRBD2	TRBV5-4	16	TRBJ2-1	TGTGCCAGCAGCTTGGCTCGGACTAGCGGGAGATCTGAGCAGTTCTTC	CASSLARTSGRSEQFF
.	TRBD2	TRBV23-1	13	TRBJ2-7	TGCGCCAAACTAGCGGGGGGGCTTCGGGAGCAGTACTTC	CAKLAGGLREQYF
.	.	TRBV27	15	TRBJ1-3	TGTGCCAGCAGTTTATCTCGGGTGTCTGGAAACACCATATATTTT	CASSLSRVSGNTIYF
.	.	TRBV5-1	14	TRBJ2-5	TGCGCCAGCAGCTTGCTGGGCCACGAAGAGACCCAGTACTTC	CASSLLGHEETQYF
.	TRBD1	TRBV6-2/TRBV6-3	16	TRBJ2-3	TGTGCCAGCAGTAAGGACAGGGGGATTAGCACAGATACGCAGTATTTT	CASSKDRGISTDTQYF
.	TRBD1	TRBV30	16	TRBJ1-1	TGTGCCTGGAGTTACGATAGGACAGGGACGGGCACTGAAGCTTTCTTT	CAWSYDRTGTGTEAFF
.	.	TRBV6-1	15	TRBJ2-3	TGTGCCAGCAGTGAAAGCGTACTATTCACAGATACGCAGTATTTT	CASSESVLFTDTQYF
.	.	TRBV7-6	17	TRBJ1-2	TGTGCCAGCAGCTTGGGAGGGGCGTTCACAGCTAACTATGGCTACACCTTC	CASSLGGAFTANYGYTF
.	TRBD2	TRBV9	14	TRBJ2-5	TGTGCCAGCAGCGAGAGCGGGAGCAAAGAGACCCAGTACTTC	CASSESGSKETQYF
once	TRBD1	TRBV12-3/TRBV12-4	12	TRBJ2-1	TGTGCCAGCAGTTTAACGGGACAGGGCCAGTTCTTC	CASSLTGQGQFF